The TCR beta chain under discussion was sequenced for a study of T-cell memory formation after mild COVID-19 (dated by TCRdb to the early 2020s). With respect to the entire study: Most TCR sequence clusters were specific to one of the two donors. The cohort was made up of two young adult volunteers, one female and one male, who were previously healthy. In a couple of donors, T-cell clones that expanded and contracted after mild COVID-19 were tracked by sequencing TCRalpha and TCRbeta repertoires over time.

Sequencing relied on an Illumina NovaSeq 6000. Using 5'RACE with constant-segment primers, TCRalpha and TCRbeta cDNA libraries were constructed, with sample barcodes and unique molecular identifiers added in the process. Trizol reagent was used to extract RNA from every sample. Libraries were amplified in two PCR steps, with a second sample barcode and Illumina TruSeq adapters added in the second step. Sequencing of the libraries was done on an Illumina NovaSeq, producing 2 x 150 bp paired-end reads. As for the original processing: Reads were demultiplexed and collapsed into UMI-guided consensus sequences with migec v1.2.7. Using mixcr v2.1.11, UMI consensuses were aligned to TRA and TRB V and J templates and then assembled into clonotypes. A clonotype was counted as expanded or contracted only if both edgeR and NoisET called the change significant, with noise models trained on biological replicates. For edgeR calls, a false discovery rate-adjusted p below 0.01 and a log2 fold-change threshold of 1 were applied. As an exploratory analysis of dynamics, PCA with hierarchical clustering was applied to max-normalized trajectories of the 1000 most abundant clonotypes. Separately sequenced CD4+ and CD8+ repertoires were used to assign the CD4 or CD8 phenotype of responding clones. TCRdb reprocessing: public reads trimmed at Q25 with fastp, clones called with MiXCR, in-frame beta chains kept. Every CDR3 protein is listed once, alongside the most common genes and DNA of its rows. The V and J calls here are based on TCRdb, not the publication. In all, the sample holds 100,000 to 140,000 distinct CDR3 sequences, and approximately 15% of those were seen once. The ten largest make up less than 40% of the sample.

Findings and caveats that apply to the study as a whole: The second-wave clones that peaked on day 37 were not confirmed to be SARS-CoV-2 specific. Clones contracting from day 15 to 85 had balanced CD4/CD8 phenotypes, while a second wave expanding from day 15 to 37 was biased towards CD4+. The study included only a couple of mild cases, and larger cohorts that include severe cases with pre-infection samples were judged to be necessary. The detection of some responding clones in pre-infection memory suggests that pre-existing cross-reactive memory T cells joined the SARS-CoV-2 response. Contracting CD4+ clones turned up mainly in the CM and EM memory subsets, whereas EMRA was where CD8+ clones were enriched.

Its CDR3 holds 15 amino acids, cysteine through phenylalanine. Of the read, only the CDR3 DNA is kept; its 45 bases are in frame from base 1. As encoded in the germline V gene, CDR1 is MNHNS while CDR2 is SASEGT. V is pruned by 5 bases and J by 5 bases, leaving 8 bases of the junction without a gene match. This clonotype turned up a few times. Its cognate antigen has yet to be identified. The sample holds no much larger clone one base away, and base qualities are not on file. PBMCs were isolated by Ficoll-Paque density gradient centrifugation. The receptor's source is a man aged 18 to 29 who had mild COVID-19 (a few samples of this study predate the infection). The sample titles of this study are shuffled in the database, so cell type and time point are left out; the donor was told from shared clones. The sequenced sample consisted of PBMCs or a T cell subset sorted from them (not recorded which). The chain is made from TRBV6-1 and TRBJ2-3; a stretch of 9 junction bases matches TRBD2. The CDR3 has the sequence CASSLLAGRGDTQYF. The DNA reads as follows: TGTGCCAGCAGTCTTCTAGCGGGGCGAGGAGATACGCAGTATTTT.